The 8 T cell receptor beta chains below come from one sample, sequenced in a study of OX40 agonist ivuxolimab in advanced cancers. Repertoires were generated with immunoSEQ multiplex PCR, while TCRdb's copy carries only in-frame clones and drops some. This repertoire shows more than 70,000 clones, roughly nine tenths found once; its top ten account for under 3.5%. Sequenced material: CD4+ or CD8+ T cells sorted from blood, taken in a trial of the OX40 agonist ivuxolimab. Source of these receptors: an adult with an advanced solid tumor such as melanoma, head and neck, liver or kidney cancer.

The chain is built from TRBV5-6 and TRBJ2-7; D remains ambiguous. V was trimmed by 1 base and J by 4 bases, leaving 3 bases between them. Germline loops: CDR1 SGHDT, CDR2 YYEEEE. The CDR3 runs 11 residues. The chain's CDR3 is CASSLYYEQYF. In DNA, the CDR3 is TGTGCCAGCAGCTTGTATTACGAGCAGTACTTC. The entire variable domain, with the rest obtained from reference TRBV5-6 and TRBJ2-7, is as follows: DAGVTQSPTHLIKTRGQQVTLRCSPKSGHDTVSWYQQALGQGPQFIFQYYEEEERQRGNFPDRFSGHQFPNYSSELNVNALLLGDSALYLCASSLYYEQYFGPGTRLTVT.

The chain couples TRBV19 to TRBJ2-1, with D perhaps TRBD2 (6 bases). V shed 7 bases and J shed 0 bases, with 16 bases lying between them. CDR1 and CDR2 (germline): LNHDA, SQIVND (reference sequence). The CDR3 has 16 amino acids. CDR3 coding DNA: TGTGCCAGTAAGGAGGGAGCGGGTGGCTCCTACAATGAGCAGTTCTTC. Its protein is CASKEGAGGSYNEQFF. Together with reference TRBV19 and TRBJ2-1, the CDR3 gives the full variable domain: DGGITQSPKYLFRKEGQNVTLSCEQNLNHDAMYWYRQDPGQGLRLIYYSQIVNDFQKGDIAEGYSVSREKKESFPLTVTSAQKNPTAFYLCASKEGAGGSYNEQFFGPGTRLTVL.

The rearrangement links TRBV5-4 to TRBJ2-1; TRBD2 is a possible D gene (5 bases). Germline V gene lookup returns CDR1 SGHNT and CDR2 YYREEE (reference sequence). This CDR3 contains 14 residues. V lost 0 bases to trimming and J lost 5 bases, with 9 bases between them. Here the CDR3 DNA reads TGTGCCAGCAGCTTGGGGGAAGCGGACAATGAGCAGTTCTTC. As protein: CASSLGEADNEQFF.

The V gene is TRBV2, the J gene TRBJ1-2; TRBD1 is a possible D gene (5 bases). V shed 1 base and J shed 4 bases, with 10 bases lying between them. This CDR3 has 14 residues. CDR1 is SNHLY, CDR2 FYNNEI, per germline. CDR3 DNA sequence: TGTGCCAGCAGTGAAGACAGGAGGGTCTATGGCTACACCTTC. Its translation is CASSEDRRVYGYTF.

V usage is TRBV10-3 and J usage is TRBJ1-1, with TRBD1 as a possible D gene (5 bases). V lost 4 bases, J lost 4 bases, and 13 bases lay in between. This CDR3 region has 14 residues. Germline CDR1 is ENHRY and CDR2 is SYGVKD. In DNA form, the CDR3 reads TGTGCCATCAGTGGGTGGGGACGGAGCACTGAAGCTTTCTTT. Encoded protein: CAISGWGRSTEAFF.

The rearrangement links TRBV5-4 to TRBJ1-3; 7 bases are shared with TRBD1. CDR1 is SGHNT and CDR2 is YYREEE in the germline V gene (reference sequence). This CDR3 is built from 14 residues. Trimming cost V 4 bases and J 2 bases; bases outside gene matches: 3. The CDR3 loop is CASSPGQTGNTIYF. CDR3 coding DNA: TGTGCCAGCAGCCCGGGACAGACTGGAAACACCATATATTTT.

This clone appeared once. The J gene is TRBJ1-3, the V gene TRBV5-4; no firm D call. The length of the CDR3 is 13 residues. V was trimmed by 7 bases and J by 6 bases, leaving 14 bases between them. CDR1 and CDR2 (germline): SGHNT, YYREEE (reference sequence). The CDR3: CASHLRVENTIYF. CDR3 DNA: TGTGCCAGCCACTTGAGGGTCGAAAACACCATATATTTT.

In DNA, the CDR3 is TGTGCCAGCAGCTTAGTTTCAAACTATGGCTACACCTTC. As protein: CASSLVSNYGYTF. The chain recombines TRBV7-2 with TRBJ1-2; D is unresolved. Trimming stripped 1 base from V and 2 bases from J, with 5 bases between. CDR1 is SGHTA and CDR2 is FQGNSA in the germline V gene. The CDR3 is 13 residues long.